The 22 T cell receptor beta chains below all came from one sample that was sequenced in a study of identifying expanded T cells in peripheral blood. Libraries were prepared by immunoSEQ multiplex PCR; TCRdb keeps only in-frame clonotypes and omits some of them. The sample has around 100,000 clones, over 70% seen once. The specimen was blood. The receptor set was obtained from a person aged 18 to 70 in good health.

The rearrangement joins TRBV19 to TRBJ2-4; 13 bases line up with TRBD2. The trim removed 4 bases at V and 0 bases at J, leaving 6 bases unmatched. CDR1 and CDR2 (germline): LNHDA, SQIVND (reference sequence). This CDR3 region has 18 residues. The CDR3 DNA reads as TGTGCCAGTAGTACCGGGACTAGCGGGACCCTAGCCAAAAACATTCAGTACTTC. Protein product: CASSTGTSGTLAKNIQYF.

V usage is TRBV25-1 and J usage is TRBJ1-2; D is ambiguous. CDR1 is MGHDK, CDR2 SYGVNS, per germline. V lost 1 base and J lost 4, with 7 bases in between. This CDR3 contains 13 residues. CDR3 loop: CASSESGFYGYTF. The CDR3 DNA is TGTGCCAGCAGTGAATCGGGCTTCTATGGCTACACCTTC.

In nucleotides, the CDR3 is TGTGCCAGCAATGGACCGGGACAGGGTGAAGAGACCCAGTACTTC. Its protein product is CASNGPGQGEETQYF. V is TRBV2 and J is TRBJ2-5; 9 bases line up with TRBD1. Trimming removed 7 bases from V and 3 bases from J; junction bases left unmatched: 9. The V gene's germline CDR1 is SNHLY and CDR2 FYNNEI. The CDR3 totals 15 residues.

V usage is TRBV5-1 and J usage is TRBJ1-1, with TRBD1 identical over 7 bases. CDR3 length: 13 amino acids. The V segment lost 3 bases and the J segment 4 bases; nucleotides outside the gene matches: 3. Germline CDR1 is SGHRS and CDR2 is YFSETQ. The CDR3 DNA follows: TGCGCCAGCAGCTCACAGGGGTCCACTGAAGCTTTCTTT. It yields the protein CASSSQGSTEAFF. Full variable domain (outside the CDR3, taken from reference TRBV5-1 and TRBJ1-1): KAGVTQTPRYLIKTRGQQVTLSCSPISGHRSVSWYQQTPGQGLQFLFEYFSETQRNKGNFPGRFSGRQFSNSRSEMNVSTLELGDSALYLCASSSQGSTEAFFGQGTRLTVV.

The chain couples TRBV13 to TRBJ2-7, with 11 bases fitting TRBD2. This CDR3 region has 16 residues. The V gene end was trimmed by 5 bases and the J gene end by 3 bases; junction bases not matched to a gene: 9. Germline V gene data show CDR1 as PRHDT and CDR2 as FYEKMQ (reference sequence). This CDR3 reads CASSRITSGGNYEQYF. As DNA, the CDR3 is TGTGCCAGCAGCCGGATCACTAGCGGGGGTAACTACGAGCAGTACTTC.

The genes are TRBV7-8 and TRBJ1-1; a possible D gene is TRBD1 (5 bases). Trimming took off 6 bases at V and 4 bases at J, with 18 bases between the two ends. The germline V gene encodes CDR1 SGHVS and CDR2 FQNEAQ. The CDR3 consists of 15 residues. This CDR3 reads CASRLGGGLGTEAFF. CDR3 in DNA: TGTGCCAGCAGGCTCGGGGGGGGTTTGGGCACTGAAGCTTTCTTT.

V usage is TRBV7-6 and J usage is TRBJ2-6; perhaps TRBD2 as D (6 bases). There are 15 residues in the CDR3. CDR1 and CDR2 (germline): SGHVS, FNYEAQ. The V end lost 1 base, the J end lost 2 bases, and 6 bases lay between the germline ends. Here the CDR3 reads CASSLGGAGANVLTF. The DNA for the CDR3 is TGTGCCAGCAGCTTAGGGGGGGCTGGGGCCAACGTCCTGACTTTC.

The genes are TRBV19 and TRBJ1-2, with 8 bases identical to TRBD1. The CDR3 length is 16 residues. Unmatched junction bases numbered 14, after V lost 5 bases and J lost 6 bases. The V gene's germline CDR1 is LNHDA and CDR2 SQIVND (reference sequence). The CDR3 sequence: CASSARGSGGKDGYTF. CDR3 DNA: TGTGCCAGTAGTGCCCGGGGGTCAGGGGGCAAGGATGGCTACACCTTC.

The V gene is TRBV28, the J gene TRBJ1-4; D gene ambiguous. Germline loops: CDR1 MDHEN, CDR2 SYDVKM. The V gene lost 6 bases and the J gene lost 4 bases, with 6 bases spanning the gap. The CDR3 extends over 12 amino acids. As DNA, the CDR3 is TGTGCCAGCAGGCTAAATAATGAAAAACTGTTTTTT. Its protein is CASRLNNEKLFF.

This rearrangement joins TRBV7-2 to TRBJ1-1; D gene unclear. The germline CDR1 and CDR2 sequences are SGHTA and FQGNSA. The CDR3 loop spans 15 amino acids. The ends were cut back, 3 bases at V and 1 base at J, with 12 bases in the middle. The CDR3 loop reads CASSFDPGQNTEAFF. The CDR3 nucleotides are TGTGCCAGCAGCTTCGACCCTGGGCAGAACACTGAAGCTTTCTTT.

The chain is built from TRBV28 and TRBJ1-2; D is uncertain. V dropped 4 bases and J dropped 4 bases, with 13 bases sitting between them. The CDR3 covers 14 residues. The V gene's germline CDR1 is MDHEN and CDR2 SYDVKM. CDR3 DNA sequence: TGTGCCAGCAGTTCTGGACCTCCGGGCTATGGCTACACCTTC. Residues: CASSSGPPGYGYTF.

This clone was observed a few times. The rearrangement joins TRBV2 to TRBJ2-7; D gene unclear. Between the trimmed V and J ends, which lost 9 bases and 5 bases, there was a span of 14 bases. The CDR3 has 12 amino acids. The germline V gene has CDR1 SNHLY and CDR2 FYNNEI. For the CDR3, the DNA is TGTGCCAGTACAGCCTCGGACGACGAGCAGTACTTC. This translates into CASTASDDEQYF.

This chain connects TRBV14 to TRBJ1-3, with D perhaps matching TRBD1 (5 bases). Trimming left V 2 bases short and J 8 bases short, with 7 bases between. In germline, CDR1 is SGHDN, CDR2 FVKESK. The CDR3 sequence is 12 residues long. Here the CDR3 DNA reads TGTGCCAGCAGCCAACAGGGATACACCATATATTTT. As protein: CASSQQGYTIYF. The whole variable domain, remainder taken from reference TRBV14 and TRBJ1-3, is EAGVTQFPSHSVIEKGQTVTLRCDPISGHDNLYWYRRVMGKEIKFLLHFVKESKQDESGMPNNRFLAERTGGTYSTLKVQPAELEDSGVYFCASSQQGYTIYFGEGSWLTVV.

This chain joins TRBV5-6 and TRBJ2-7, with D unresolved. Between the trimmed V and J ends, which lost 4 bases and 0 bases, there was a span of 14 bases. The CDR3 loop spans 15 amino acids. Germline assignment: CDR1 SGHDT and CDR2 YYEEEE. In DNA form, the CDR3 reads TGTGCCAGCAGCCAGACTGCTTTGAGCTCCTACGAGCAGTACTTC. Translation: CASSQTALSSYEQYF.

V gene TRBV6-1 combines with J gene TRBJ1-5; TRBD1 matches 7 bases. J was trimmed by 0 bases and V by 4 bases; bases with no gene match: 6. The CDR3 is 16 residues long. Germline V CDR1 and CDR2: MNHNS, SASEGT. Here the CDR3 reads CASSAGRDSSNQPQHF. CDR3 DNA: TGTGCCAGCAGTGCGGGGAGGGACAGTAGCAATCAGCCCCAGCATTTT.

CDR3: CASSLEGQGYYEQYF. The CDR3 DNA sequence: TGTGCCAGCAGTCTGGAGGGACAGGGGTACTACGAGCAGTACTTC. The rearrangement joins TRBV6-1 to TRBJ2-7, with TRBD1 identical over 10 bases. Germline CDR1 and CDR2: MNHNS and SASEGT. This CDR3 is built from 15 residues. Trimming cost V 5 bases and J 3 bases; bases outside gene matches: 7.

This clone was counted between two and nine times. The gene calls are TRBV5-5 and TRBJ1-6; TRBD1 might be the D (5 bases). Trimming stripped 0 bases from V and 7 bases from J, with 14 bases between. The germline CDR1 and CDR2 sequences are SGHKS and YYEKEE (reference sequence). The CDR3 is 16 amino acids. CDR3 in amino acids: CASSLVFGDLNSPLHF. CDR3 DNA: TGTGCCAGCAGCTTGGTATTCGGGGACTTAAATTCACCCCTCCACTTT.

The chain combines TRBV12-5 with TRBJ2-1; 7 bases line up with TRBD2. The junction had 5 bases not matched to a gene; V was cut back by 1 base and J by 5 bases. The CDR3 loop spans 15 amino acids. Germline-derived CDR1 and CDR2 are LGHNT and FRNRAP. CDR3 protein: CASGLGRAGDNEQFF. The CDR3 DNA reads TGTGCTAGTGGTTTGGGGCGGGCGGGGGACAATGAGCAGTTCTTC.

The rearrangement links TRBV6-6 to TRBJ1-2; D might be TRBD1 (6 bases). Trimming shortened V by 2 bases and J by 5 bases, and 12 bases separated the two germline ends. Germline V gene sequence: CDR1 MNHNY, CDR2 SVGAGI (reference sequence). This CDR3 is built from 14 residues. CDR3 in DNA: TGTGCCAGCAGTTACCCGACAGGCGGGTATGGCTACACCTTC. Protein product: CASSYPTGGYGYTF.

This chain uses TRBV12-5 with TRBJ2-3; 11 bases agree with TRBD2. CDR1 is LGHNT and CDR2 is FRNRAP in the germline V gene. With 5 bases clipped from V and 9 bases from J, the junction kept 16 bases outside the gene matches. CDR3 length equals 17 residues. For the CDR3, the DNA is TGTGCTAGTGGTCGAACCGGACTAGCGGGCCCCCCGGGGACGCAGTATTTT. Translation gives CASGRTGLAGPPGTQYF.

The chain's CDR3 is CASSSPTGGAANEKLFF. CDR3 in DNA: TGCGCCAGCAGCTCCCCGACAGGGGGCGCGGCTAATGAAAAACTGTTTTTT. The rearrangement uses TRBV5-1 and TRBJ1-4; 10 bases match TRBD1. The trim removed 3 bases at V and 3 bases at J, leaving 8 bases unmatched. Germline V lookup: CDR1 SGHRS, CDR2 YFSETQ. The length of the CDR3 is 17 residues.

This clone was recorded only once. This chain connects TRBV7-8 to TRBJ1-4; D gene unclear. The CDR3 consists of 16 residues. The germline V gene encodes CDR1 SGHVS and CDR2 FQNEAQ. The V gene lost 1 base and the J gene lost 7 bases, with 16 bases spanning the gap. For the CDR3, the DNA is TGTGCCAGCAGCTTAGATAGGGATCCGAGGAGTGAAAAACTGTTTTTT. It yields the protein CASSLDRDPRSEKLFF.